The rows below give T cell receptor beta chains drawn from one sample of a study of cytomegalovirus exposure and HLA in healthy donors. The repertoire was sequenced with immunoSEQ multiplex PCR; TCRdb's copy has only in-frame clones and lacks some. Among some 130,000 clones, approximately 74% were seen once, and the ten largest hold 7.3%. The sequenced sample consisted of PBMCs. All receptors derive from a male donor in good health and CMV-seronegative. The CDR3 runs from the conserved cysteine through the conserved F or W. D genes are given only for firm matches. Clone size is not always given. Where it is, it says once, few, many or a class for expanded clones.

clone_size d_call j_call v_call cdr3_aa cdr3_nt
- TRBD1 TRBJ2-7 TRBV29-1 CSVEDGTGTGPYEQYF TGCAGCGTTGAAGATGGGACCGGGACAGGGCCCTACGAGCAGTACTTC
few - TRBJ1-6 TRBV7-9 CASSQGLSFGAPLHF TGTGCCAGCAGCCAGGGACTGAGTTTCGGGGCACCCCTCCACTTT
- - TRBJ2-7 TRBV9 CASSVEGRGREQYF TGTGCCAGCAGCGTAGAGGGCAGGGGCCGCGAGCAGTACTTC
- TRBD1 TRBJ2-7 TRBV4-3 CASSQDWDRGGSEQYF TGCGCCAGCAGCCAAGATTGGGACAGGGGGGGATCCGAGCAGTACTTC
- TRBD1 TRBJ2-1 TRBV27 CASSLIRGQSPVNEQFF TGTGCCAGCAGCCTGATAAGGGGGCAATCGCCTGTGAATGAGCAGTTCTTC
- TRBD1 TRBJ2-2 TRBV19 CASRGQGVIANTGELFF TGTGCCAGCCGGGGACAGGGGGTGATTGCCAACACCGGGGAGCTGTTTTTT
- - TRBJ2-3 TRBV9 CASSASWTSVTQYF TGTGCCAGCAGCGCTTCCTGGACAAGCGTAACGCAGTATTTT
- - TRBJ2-7 TRBV7-6 CASSPVGVRGYEQYF TGTGCCAGCAGCCCCGTCGGGGTACGGGGCTACGAGCAGTACTTC
- - TRBJ1-4 TRBV28 CASAGVEKLFF TGTGCCAGCGCCGGGGTTGAAAAACTGTTTTTT
- TRBD2 TRBJ2-1 TRBV28 CASSLWSLAGGISYNEQFF TGTGCCAGCAGTTTATGGTCGCTAGCGGGAGGAATCTCCTACAATGAGCAGTTCTTC
- - TRBJ1-3 TRBV4-1 CASSQVGDPGNTIYF TGCGCCAGCAGCCAAGTAGGGGATCCTGGAAACACCATATATTTT
once - TRBJ2-6 TRBV27 CASSLRGGDSGANVLTF TGTGCCAGCAGTTTAAGAGGGGGGGACTCTGGGGCCAACGTCCTGACTTTC
few - TRBJ2-7 TRBV28 CASSLPGSVPEQYF TGTGCCAGCAGTTTACCAGGGTCGGTTCCCGAGCAGTACTTC
few TRBD1 TRBJ2-7 TRBV15 CATSRVGQGDEQYF TGTGCCACCAGCAGAGTAGGACAGGGGGACGAGCAGTACTTC
- - TRBJ2-3 TRBV2 CASSPGQLSPDTQYF TGTGCCAGCAGCCCGGGACAACTTTCACCAGATACGCAGTATTTT
- - TRBJ1-6 TRBV7-3 CASSNGGNSPLHF TGTGCCAGCAGCAACGGAGGGAATTCACCCCTCCACTTT
- - TRBJ2-7 TRBV7-3 CASSPGTGGPPSYEQYF TGTGCCAGCAGCCCCGGTACGGGTGGTCCTCCTTCCTACGAGCAGTACTTC
- TRBD1 TRBJ2-7 TRBV19 CASSMRQGYEQYF TGTGCCAGTAGTATGCGACAGGGATACGAGCAGTACTTC
- TRBD2 TRBJ2-3 TRBV7-9 CASSFSGGATDTQYF TGTGCCAGCAGCTTTAGCGGGGGGGCCACAGATACGCAGTATTTT
- TRBD2 TRBJ2-7 TRBV11-2 CASSLRLAGSYEQYF TGTGCCAGCAGCTTAAGACTAGCGGGGTCCTACGAGCAGTACTTC